This TCR beta chain came from a study of T cells in Graves' hyperthyroidism and ophthalmopathy. Study-level background: Initial diagnosis, before any treatment, was when peripheral blood was collected. General observations from the study: Blood also contained most expanded thyroid clonotypes above 0.001. The model made its ophthalmopathy prediction, and onset followed a median roughly 6.5 months later. Classification by a 13 V-J model distinguished ophthalmopathy from stable hyperthyroidism.

V was pared by 0 bases and J by 3 bases, with 3 bases of the junction left unmatched. The V gene's germline CDR1 is SGHRS and CDR2 YFSETQ. This CDR3 is 15 amino acids long. This clonotype was observed at least ten times. What it binds is not known. From RNA transcripts, TCR beta CDR3 regions were amplified. RT-PCR in the first round (using the HTBI primer set) targeted the TCR CDR3. TCRdb reprocessed the multiplex PCR reads with MiXCR, giving one entry per CDR3 protein. The table includes around 600,000 distinct CDR3 sequences, roughly 14% detected once. The sequence derives from a woman in her fifties or sixties with Graves' ophthalmopathy. Sample: blood. The gene calls are TRBV5-1 and TRBJ2-7; 10 bases align to TRBD2. CDR3 coding DNA: TGCGCCAGCAGCTTGGATGGGACTAGCGTCTACGAGCAGTACTTC. Amino acid sequence: CASSLDGTSVYEQYF.